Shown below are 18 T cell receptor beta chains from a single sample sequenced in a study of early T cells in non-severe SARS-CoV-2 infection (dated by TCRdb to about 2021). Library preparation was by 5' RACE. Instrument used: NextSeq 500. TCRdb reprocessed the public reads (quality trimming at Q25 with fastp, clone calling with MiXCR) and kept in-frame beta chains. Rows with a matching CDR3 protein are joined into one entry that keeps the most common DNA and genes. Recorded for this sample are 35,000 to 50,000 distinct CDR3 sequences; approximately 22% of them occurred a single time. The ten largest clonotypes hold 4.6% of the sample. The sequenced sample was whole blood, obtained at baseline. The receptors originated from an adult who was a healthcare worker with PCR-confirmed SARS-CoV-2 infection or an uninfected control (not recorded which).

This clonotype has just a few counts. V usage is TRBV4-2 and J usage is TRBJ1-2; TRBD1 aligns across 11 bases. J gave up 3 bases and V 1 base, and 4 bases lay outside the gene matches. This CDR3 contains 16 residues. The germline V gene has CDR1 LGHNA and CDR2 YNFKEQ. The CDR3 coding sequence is TGTGCCAGCAGCCAAGTGGGACAGGGGGGCCACTATGGCTACACCTTC. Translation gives CASSQVGQGGHYGYTF.

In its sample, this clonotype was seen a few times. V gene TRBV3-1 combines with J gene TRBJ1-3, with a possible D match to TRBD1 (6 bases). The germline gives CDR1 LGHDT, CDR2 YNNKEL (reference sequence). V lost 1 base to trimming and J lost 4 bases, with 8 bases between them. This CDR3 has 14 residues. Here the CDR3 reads CASSQAGEGNTIYF. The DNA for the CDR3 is TGTGCCAGCAGCCAAGCAGGGGAGGGAAACACCATATATTTT.

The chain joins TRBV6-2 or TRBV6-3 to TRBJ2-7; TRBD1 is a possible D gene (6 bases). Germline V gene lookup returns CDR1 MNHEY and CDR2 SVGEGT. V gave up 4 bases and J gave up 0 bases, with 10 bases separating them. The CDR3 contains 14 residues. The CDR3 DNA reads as TGTGCCAGCAGTTCCCGGGACAACTCCTACGAGCAGTACTTC. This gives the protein CASSSRDNSYEQYF.

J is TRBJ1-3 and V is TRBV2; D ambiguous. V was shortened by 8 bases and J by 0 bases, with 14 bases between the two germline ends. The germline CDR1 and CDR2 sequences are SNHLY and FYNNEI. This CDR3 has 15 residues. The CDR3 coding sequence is TGTGCCAGCGTTGACATTGGTTCCTCTGGAAACACCATATATTTT. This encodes CASVDIGSSGNTIYF.

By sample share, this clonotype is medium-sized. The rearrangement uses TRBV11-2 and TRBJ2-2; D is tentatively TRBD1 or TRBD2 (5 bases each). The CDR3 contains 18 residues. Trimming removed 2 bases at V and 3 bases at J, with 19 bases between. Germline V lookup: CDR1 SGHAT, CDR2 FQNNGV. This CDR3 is CASSLPHRWGTDTGELFF. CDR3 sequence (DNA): TGTGCCAGCAGCTTACCCCACAGGTGGGGGACGGACACCGGGGAGCTGTTTTTT.

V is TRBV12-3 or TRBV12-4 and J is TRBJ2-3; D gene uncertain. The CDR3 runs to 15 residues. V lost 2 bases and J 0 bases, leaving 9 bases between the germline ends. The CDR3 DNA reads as TGTGCCAGCAGTTTACGGCCCTCTAGCACAGATACGCAGTATTTT. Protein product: CASSLRPSSTDTQYF.

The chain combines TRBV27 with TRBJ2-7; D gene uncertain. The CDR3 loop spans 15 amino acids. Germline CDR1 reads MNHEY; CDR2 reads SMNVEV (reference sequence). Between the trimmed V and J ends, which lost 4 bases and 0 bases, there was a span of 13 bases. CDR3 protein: CASSSGRSISYEQYF. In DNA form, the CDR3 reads TGTGCCAGCAGTTCCGGACGGAGCATCTCCTACGAGCAGTACTTC.

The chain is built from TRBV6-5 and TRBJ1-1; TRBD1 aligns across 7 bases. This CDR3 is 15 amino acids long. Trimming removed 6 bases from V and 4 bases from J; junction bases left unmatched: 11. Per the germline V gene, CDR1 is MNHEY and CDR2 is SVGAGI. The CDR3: CASSSRTGSSTEAFF. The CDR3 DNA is TGTGCCAGCAGCTCGAGGACAGGATCGAGCACTGAAGCTTTCTTT.

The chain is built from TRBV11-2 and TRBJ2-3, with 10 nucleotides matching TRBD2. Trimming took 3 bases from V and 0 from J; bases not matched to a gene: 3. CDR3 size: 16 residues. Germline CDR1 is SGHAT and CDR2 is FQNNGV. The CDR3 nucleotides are TGTGCCAGCAGCTTTCGACTAGCGGGTAGCACAGATACGCAGTATTTT. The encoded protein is CASSFRLAGSTDTQYF. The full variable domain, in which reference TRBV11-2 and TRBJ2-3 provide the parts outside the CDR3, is EAGVAQSPRYKIIEKRQSVAFWCNPISGHATLYWYQQILGQGPKLLIQFQNNGVVDDSQLPKDRFSAERLKGVDSTLKIQPAKLEDSAVYLCASSFRLAGSTDTQYFGPGTRLTVL.

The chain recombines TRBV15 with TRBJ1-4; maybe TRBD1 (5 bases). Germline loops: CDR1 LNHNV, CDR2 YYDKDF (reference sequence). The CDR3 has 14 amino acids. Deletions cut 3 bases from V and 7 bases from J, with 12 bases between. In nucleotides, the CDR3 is TGTGCCACCAGCAGCGGAGGGGAGGGTGAAAAACTGTTTTTT. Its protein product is CATSSGGEGEKLFF.

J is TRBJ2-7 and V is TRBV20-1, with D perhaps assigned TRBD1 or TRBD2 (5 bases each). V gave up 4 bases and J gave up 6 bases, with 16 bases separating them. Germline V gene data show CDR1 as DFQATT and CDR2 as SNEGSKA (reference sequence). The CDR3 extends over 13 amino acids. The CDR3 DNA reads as TGCAGTGCTAACACCGGGACCCCCGGCGAGCAGTACTTC. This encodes CSANTGTPGEQYF.

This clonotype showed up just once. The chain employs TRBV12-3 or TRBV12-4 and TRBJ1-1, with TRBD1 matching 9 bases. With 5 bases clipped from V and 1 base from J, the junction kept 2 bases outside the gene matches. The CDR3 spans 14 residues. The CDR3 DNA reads TGTGCCAGCAGTGAGACAGGGGGGAACACTGAAGCTTTCTTT. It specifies CASSETGGNTEAFF.

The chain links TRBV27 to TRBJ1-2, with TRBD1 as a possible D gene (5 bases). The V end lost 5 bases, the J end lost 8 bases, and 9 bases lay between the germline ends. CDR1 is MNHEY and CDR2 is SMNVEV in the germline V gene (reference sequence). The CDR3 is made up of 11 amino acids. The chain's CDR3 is CASSPGEGYTF. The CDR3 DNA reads TGTGCCAGCAGTCCGGGGGAAGGCTACACCTTC.

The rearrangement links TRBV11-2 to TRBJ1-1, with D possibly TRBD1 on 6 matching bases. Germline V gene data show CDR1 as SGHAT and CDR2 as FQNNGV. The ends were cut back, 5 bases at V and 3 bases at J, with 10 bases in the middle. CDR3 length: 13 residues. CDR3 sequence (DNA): TGTGCCAGCAGCCGTCAGGGGTACACTGAAGCTTTCTTT. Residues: CASSRQGYTEAFF.

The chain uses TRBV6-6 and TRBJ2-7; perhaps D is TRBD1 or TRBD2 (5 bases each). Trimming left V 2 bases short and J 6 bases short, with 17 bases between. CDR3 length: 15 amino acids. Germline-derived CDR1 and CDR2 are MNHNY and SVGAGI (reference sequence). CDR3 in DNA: TGTGCCAGCAGTTACGGTCGCGCGGGTGGGGGCGAGCAGTACTTC. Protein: CASSYGRAGGGEQYF.

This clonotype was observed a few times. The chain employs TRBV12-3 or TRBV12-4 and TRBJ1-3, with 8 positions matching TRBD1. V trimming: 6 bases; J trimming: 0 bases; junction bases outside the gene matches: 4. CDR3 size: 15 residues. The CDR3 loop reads CASSTGGNSGNTIYF. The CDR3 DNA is TGTGCCAGCAGCACAGGGGGAAACTCTGGAAACACCATATATTTT.

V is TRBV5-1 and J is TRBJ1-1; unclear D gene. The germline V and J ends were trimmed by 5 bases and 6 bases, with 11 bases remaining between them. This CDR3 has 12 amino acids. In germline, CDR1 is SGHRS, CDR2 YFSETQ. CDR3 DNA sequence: TGCGCCAGCAGTGTTGAGGGAGCTGAAGCTTTCTTT. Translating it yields CASSVEGAEAFF.

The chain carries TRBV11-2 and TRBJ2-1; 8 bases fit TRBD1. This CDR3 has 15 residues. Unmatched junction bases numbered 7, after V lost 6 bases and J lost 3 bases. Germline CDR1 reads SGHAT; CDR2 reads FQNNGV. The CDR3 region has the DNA TGTGCCAGCAGAAAGCAGGGGGCGAACTACAATGAGCAGTTCTTC. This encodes CASRKQGANYNEQFF.